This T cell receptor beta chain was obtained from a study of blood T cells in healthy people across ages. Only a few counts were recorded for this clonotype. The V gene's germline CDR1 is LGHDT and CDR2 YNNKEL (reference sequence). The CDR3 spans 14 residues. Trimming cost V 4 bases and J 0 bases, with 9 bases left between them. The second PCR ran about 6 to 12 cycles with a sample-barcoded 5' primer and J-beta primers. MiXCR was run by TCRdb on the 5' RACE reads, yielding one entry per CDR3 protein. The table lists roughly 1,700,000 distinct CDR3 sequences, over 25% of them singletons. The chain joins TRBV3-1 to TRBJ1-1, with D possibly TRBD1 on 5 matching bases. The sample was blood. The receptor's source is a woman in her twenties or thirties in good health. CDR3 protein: CASSRGTLNTEAFF. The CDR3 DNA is TGTGCCAGCAGCCGTGGGACCTTGAACACTGAAGCTTTCTTT. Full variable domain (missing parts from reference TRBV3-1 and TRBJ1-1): DTAVSQTPKYLVTQMGNDKSIKCEQNLGHDTMYWYKQDSKKFLKIMFSYNNKELIINETVPNRFSPKSPDKAHLNLHINSLELGDSAVYFCASSRGTLNTEAFFGQGTRLTVV.